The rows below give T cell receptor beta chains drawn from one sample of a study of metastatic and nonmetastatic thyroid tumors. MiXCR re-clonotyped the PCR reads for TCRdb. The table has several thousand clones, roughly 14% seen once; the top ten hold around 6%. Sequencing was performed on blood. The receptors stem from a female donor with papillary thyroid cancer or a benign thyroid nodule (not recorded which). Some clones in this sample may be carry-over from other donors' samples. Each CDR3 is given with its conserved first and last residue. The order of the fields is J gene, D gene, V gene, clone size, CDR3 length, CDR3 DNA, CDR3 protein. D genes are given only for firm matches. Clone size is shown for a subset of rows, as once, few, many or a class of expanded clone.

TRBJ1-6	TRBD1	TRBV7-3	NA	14	TGTGCCAGCAGCTGGGACAGGGATATTGGGACCCTCCACTTT	CASSWDRDIGTLHF
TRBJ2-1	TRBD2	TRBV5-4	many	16	TGTGCCAGCAGCTTGATGCTAGCGGGGAAACACAATGAGCAGTTCTTC	CASSLMLAGKHNEQFF
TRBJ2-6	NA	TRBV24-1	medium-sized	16	TGTGCCACCAGTGATGCGGGGTCTTCTGGGGCCAACGTCCTGACTTTC	CATSDAGSSGANVLTF
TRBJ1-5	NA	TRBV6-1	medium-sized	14	TGTGCCAGCAGTGAACAGCCTAGCAATCAGCCCCAGCATTTT	CASSEQPSNQPQHF
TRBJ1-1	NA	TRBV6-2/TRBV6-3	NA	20	NA	CASSRGILNDEQFFGPEAFF
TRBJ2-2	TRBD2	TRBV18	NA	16	TGTGCCAGCTCACGTGAAGCGGGAGGACCCACCGGGGAGCTGTTTTTT	CASSREAGGPTGELFF
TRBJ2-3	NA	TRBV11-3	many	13	TGTGCCAGCAGCCCGCAGGGATCAGATACGCAGTATTTT	CASSPQGSDTQYF
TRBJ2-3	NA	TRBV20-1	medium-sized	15	TGCAGTGCTAGTTGGGGGGGGGCGGTGACAGATACGCAGTATTTT	CSASWGGAVTDTQYF
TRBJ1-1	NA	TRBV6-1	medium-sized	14	TGTGCCAGCGACCCTTCCCGGGGCCGTGGTGAAGCTTTCTTT	CASDPSRGRGEAFF
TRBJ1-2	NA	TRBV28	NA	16	TGTGCCAGCAACATTAGGATGGGAGTTCGGAGCTATGGCTACACCTTC	CASNIRMGVRSYGYTF
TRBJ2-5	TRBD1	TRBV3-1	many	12	TGTGCCAGCAGCTACAGGGGAGAGACCCAGTACTTC	CASSYRGETQYF
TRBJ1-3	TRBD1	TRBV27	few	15	TGTGCCACCCCCTGGGGGGACAGTCCTCGAAACACCATATATTTT	CATPWGDSPRNTIYF
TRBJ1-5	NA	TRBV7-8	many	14	TGTGCCAGCAGCCTTGGTGGACAGCTTGTTTCCCAGCATTTT	CASSLGGQLVSQHF
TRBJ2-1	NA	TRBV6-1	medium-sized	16	TGTGCCAGCAGTACATCCCTCGGGACTGCGGGGAATGAGCAGTTCTTC	CASSTSLGTAGNEQFF
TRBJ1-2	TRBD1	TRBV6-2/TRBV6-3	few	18	TGTGCCAGCAGTTTCCAACGGGTGAGGGGACAGGGTATGGTCGGCTACACCTTC	CASSFQRVRGQGMVGYTF
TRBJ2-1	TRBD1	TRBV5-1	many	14	TGCGCCAGCAGCTTGGGGACAGGGGGCTATGAGCAGTTCTTC	CASSLGTGGYEQFF
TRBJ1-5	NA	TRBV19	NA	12	TGCGCCAGTACCCTCAGGGAGCGGCCCCAGCATTTT	CASTLRERPQHF
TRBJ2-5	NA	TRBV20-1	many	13	TGCAGTGCTAGCGCTGGAGCCTGGGAGACCCAGTACTTC	CSASAGAWETQYF
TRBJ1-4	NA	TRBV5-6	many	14	TGTGCCAGCAGCTTGTGGGTTAGTTATGAAAAACTGTTTTTT	CASSLWVSYEKLFF
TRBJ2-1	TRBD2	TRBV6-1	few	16	TGTGCCAGCAGGCCCGGGACTAGCGGTTGGTACAATGAGCAGTTCTTC	CASRPGTSGWYNEQFF
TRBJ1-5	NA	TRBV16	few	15	TGTGCCAGCAGCCAATCAGACGGAGTGGGTCAGCCCCAGCATTTT	CASSQSDGVGQPQHF
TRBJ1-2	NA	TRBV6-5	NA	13	TGTGCCAGCAGTTACTCGGGGGGAGAGGGCTACACCTTC	CASSYSGGEGYTF
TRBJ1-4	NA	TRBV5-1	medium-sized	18	TGCGCCAGCAGCTTGCTCCCAGGGATGATTTCGACTAATGAAAAACTGTTTTTT	CASSLLPGMISTNEKLFF
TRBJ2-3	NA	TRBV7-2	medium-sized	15	TGTGCCAGCAGCTTAGCATCTTCCCCGGCAGATACGCAGTATTTT	CASSLASSPADTQYF
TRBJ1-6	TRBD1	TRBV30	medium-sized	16	TGTGCCTGGAGTACCGGGAGGACAGGGCGTAATTCACCCCTCCACTTT	CAWSTGRTGRNSPLHF
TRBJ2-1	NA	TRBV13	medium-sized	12	TGTGCCAGCAGCCCCGCGGGTTTAGAGCAGTTCTTC	CASSPAGLEQFF
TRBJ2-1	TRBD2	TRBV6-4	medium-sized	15	TGTGCCAGCAGTGACTCACTAGCGGGGTACAATGAGCAGTTCTTC	CASSDSLAGYNEQFF
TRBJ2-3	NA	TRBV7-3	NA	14	TGTGCCAGCAGCTTATTCCCCGACACAGATACGCAGTATTTT	CASSLFPDTDTQYF
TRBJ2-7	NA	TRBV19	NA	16	TGTGCCAGTATTAACCCCGGGAATAGCAGGGGATACGAGCAGTACTTC	CASINPGNSRGYEQYF
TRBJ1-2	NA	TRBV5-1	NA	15	TGCGCCAGCAGCTTATACATATCCGGGAGTTATGGCTGCACCTTC	CASSLYISGSYGCTF
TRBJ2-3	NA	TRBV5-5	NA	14	TGTGCCAGCAGCAGGGCTAGCGGCACAGATACGCAGTATTTT	CASSRASGTDTQYF
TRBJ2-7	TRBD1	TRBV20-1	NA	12	TGCAGTGAGAACAGGGGGACCTACGAGCAGTACTTC	CSENRGTYEQYF
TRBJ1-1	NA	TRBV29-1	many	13	TGCAGCGTCCAAGGACAGTTGAACACTGAAGCTTTCTTT	CSVQGQLNTEAFF
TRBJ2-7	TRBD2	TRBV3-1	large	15	TGTGCCAGCAGTCCTAGCGGGAGGGCTAATGGCGAGCAGTACTTC	CASSPSGRANGEQYF
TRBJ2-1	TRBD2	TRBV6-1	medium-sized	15	TGTGCCACCCTCGGTGGGCGGGGGTTATACAATGAGCAGTTCTTC	CATLGGRGLYNEQFF
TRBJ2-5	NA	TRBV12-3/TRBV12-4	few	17	TGTGCCAGCAGTTTCGGCGCGCGTCGGTGGGGCGGAGAGACCCAGTACTTC	CASSFGARRWGGETQYF